This entry features one TCR beta chain sequence. Clones were read by immunoSEQ multiplex PCR, and TCRdb kept only the in-frame ones, dropping some. The sample has 200,000 or so clones, around 88% seen once; the top ten hold approximately 2.5%. V shed 4 bases, J shed 5 bases, and the junction held 10 bases outside the gene matches. Germline V lookup: CDR1 SGHDN, CDR2 FVKESK. The CDR3 has 16 amino acids. Clinical histories supplied by participants themselves formed the basis of cohort assignment. This sample was taken from a study of blood T cell repertoires in COVID-19. The sequenced sample was PBMCs or T cells enriched from blood (not recorded which). The chain couples TRBV14 to TRBJ1-2, with 10 bases identical to TRBD1. The TCR sequence derives from a woman aged 40 to 50 with acute COVID-19. The CDR3 loop is CASSPNPGQGLYGYTF. In nucleotides, the CDR3 is TGTGCCAGCAGCCCGAATCCGGGACAGGGGCTTTATGGCTACACCTTC.